The count of the clone carrying this T cell receptor (beta chain) is one. The treatment here: approximately 18 received Ad26.COV2.S at low or high dose, single or two shots; 5 received placebo; per-sample allocation not given. The investigators took samples on day 63 after the first vaccine or placebo injection. This entry comes from a study of Ad26.COV2.S vaccination and SARS-CoV-2 variants. Study-level information: Intramuscular Ad26.COV2.S at 5x10^10 or 1x10^11 viral particles.

The V gene's germline CDR1 is SGHAT and CDR2 FQNNGV. The CDR3 length is 14 residues. Trimming took 5 bases from V and 2 from J; bases not matched to a gene: 6. Method: immunoSEQ multiplex PCR; TCRdb's copy keeps in-frame clones and lacks some. This table holds 300,000 to 350,000 clones, around 89% found once. The sequencing here drew on peripheral blood, taken in a trial of Ad26.COV2.S vaccine versus placebo. This rearrangement joins TRBV11-2 to TRBJ2-7; TRBD1 agrees at 7 bases. The TCR sequence derives from a person between 18 and 59 years old who received the Ad26.COV2.S COVID-19 vaccine or a placebo. The CDR3 reads CASSHRGIAYEQYF. CDR3 in DNA: TGTGCCAGCAGCCACAGGGGTATCGCCTACGAGCAGTACTTC.